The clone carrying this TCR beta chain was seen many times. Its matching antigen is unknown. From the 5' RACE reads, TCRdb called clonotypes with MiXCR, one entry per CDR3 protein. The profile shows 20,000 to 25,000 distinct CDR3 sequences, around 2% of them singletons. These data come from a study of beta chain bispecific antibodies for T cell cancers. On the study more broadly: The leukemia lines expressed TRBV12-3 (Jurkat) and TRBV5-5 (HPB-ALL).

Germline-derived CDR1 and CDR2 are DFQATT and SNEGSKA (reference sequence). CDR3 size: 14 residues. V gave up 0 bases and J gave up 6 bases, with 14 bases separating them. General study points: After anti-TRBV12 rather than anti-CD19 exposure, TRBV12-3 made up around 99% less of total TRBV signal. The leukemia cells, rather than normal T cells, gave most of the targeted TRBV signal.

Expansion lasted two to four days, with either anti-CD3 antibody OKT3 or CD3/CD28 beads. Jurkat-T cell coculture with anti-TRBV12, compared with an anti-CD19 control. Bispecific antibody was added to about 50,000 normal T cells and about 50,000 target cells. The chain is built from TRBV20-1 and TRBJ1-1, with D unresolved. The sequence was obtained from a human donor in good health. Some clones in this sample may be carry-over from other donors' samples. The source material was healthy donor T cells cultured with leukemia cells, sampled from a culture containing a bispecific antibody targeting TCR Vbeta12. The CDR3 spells CSARDPVGPPEAFF. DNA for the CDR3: TGCAGTGCTAGAGATCCGGTCGGTCCTCCTGAAGCTTTCTTT.